This T cell receptor beta chain derives from a study of spatial heterogeneity in lung cancer. On the study more broadly: Detection of beta-chain sequences consistently exceeded that of alpha-chain sequences. In raw reads, more than 8.5 appearances on average were recorded for each unique TCR and UMI combination.

Individually, TCR cDNA molecules were each labelled with a unique molecular identifier. TCRdb used MiXCR to reprocess the 5' RACE reads, holding one entry per CDR3 protein. This table holds around 2,700 distinct CDR3 sequences, approximately 8.5% found once. This clonotype was seen a few times. Because the library targeted alpha chains, this beta chain is an off-target read whose size means little. Time point specified: sample taken at primary tumor resection. Extraction of whole RNA from tumor, nontumor lung or frozen PBMC preceded unsorted sequencing. The donor population consisted of some 70 patients with untreated, early-stage non-small cell lung cancer. The CDR3 spans 14 residues. Trimming at V came to 5 bases and at J to 0 bases, leaving 2 bases not matched to a gene.

The sequence was collected from a male donor with early-stage non-small cell lung cancer. This chain joins TRBV12-3 or TRBV12-4 and TRBJ1-1, with 8 bases fitting TRBD1. Sample: normal lung tissue next to the tumor, taken at surgery. The CDR3 DNA sequence: TGTGCCAGCAGTAAGACAGGGGTGAACACTGAAGCTTTCTTT. Translated, it gives CASSKTGVNTEAFF.